The 6 T cell receptor beta chains below all came from one sample that was sequenced in a study of cytomegalovirus exposure and HLA in healthy donors. With 60 Vbeta and 13 Jbeta primers, the PCR was carried out. TCRdb's copy holds only in-frame clones and misses some; the assay was immunoSEQ multiplex PCR. The table has over 150,000 clones, 70% to 85% seen once. Sequenced: PBMCs. The origin of the receptors is a middle-aged man in good health and CMV-seronegative.

This chain connects TRBV29-1 to TRBJ1-1; tentatively, D is TRBD1 (6 bases). Germline V gives CDR1 SQVTM, CDR2 ANQGSEA. CDR3 length equals 13 residues. Trimming pared 6 bases from V and 2 bases from J, leaving 13 bases between. The CDR3: CSVIQGRNTEAFF. Written as DNA, the CDR3 is TGCAGCGTCATACAGGGTCGAAACACTGAAGCTTTCTTT.

J is TRBJ2-2 and V is TRBV7-2; 7 nucleotides line up with TRBD2. The germline V gene encodes CDR1 SGHTA and CDR2 FQGNSA. V lost 2 bases and J lost 5; bases outside the gene matches: 8. CDR3 length: 16 amino acids. The CDR3 bases are TGTGCCAGCAGCTTAATTGCGGGGGACCCAACCGGGGAGCTGTTTTTT. It translates to CASSLIAGDPTGELFF.

The chain couples TRBV27 to TRBJ2-5; 7 bases align to TRBD1. The CDR3 length is 15 residues. Germline CDR1 is MNHEY and CDR2 is SMNVEV (reference sequence). The V segment lost 5 bases and the J segment 6 bases; nucleotides outside the gene matches: 12. The CDR3 here is CASSPYRQGEKTQYF. The CDR3 DNA reads TGTGCCAGCAGTCCTTATAGACAGGGTGAGAAGACCCAGTACTTC.

The rearrangement uses TRBV5-5 and TRBJ1-4; D might be TRBD1 (5 bases). Trimming left V 0 bases short and J 3 bases short, with 9 bases between. CDR1 and CDR2 from the germline V gene are SGHKS and YYEKEE (reference sequence). CDR3 length: 15 residues. The CDR3 DNA sequence: TGTGCCAGCAGCTTGGCCAGGGTGGCTAATGAAAAACTGTTTTTT. It translates to CASSLARVANEKLFF.

Remarks on this clone: This specimen includes other DNA sequences encoding the same CDR3. DNA of the CDR3: TGTGCCAGCAGCTCCCCCGGGAACGAGCAGTACTTC. Translation: CASSSPGNEQYF. The chain carries TRBV7-9 and TRBJ2-7; D perhaps matches TRBD2 (5 bases). V lost 4 bases, J lost 5 bases, and 9 bases lay in between. CDR3 length equals 12 residues. Germline assignment: CDR1 SEHNR and CDR2 FQNEAQ (reference sequence).

The rearrangement uses TRBV6-1 and TRBJ2-1, with 11 bases aligning to TRBD2. V dropped 2 bases and J dropped 8; count of bases not matched to a gene: 8. Germline V gives CDR1 MNHNS, CDR2 SASEGT. The CDR3 spans 16 residues. The CDR3 is CASSESLAGGRDEQFF. Here the CDR3 DNA reads TGTGCCAGCAGTGAAAGCCTAGCGGGGGGTCGCGATGAGCAGTTCTTC.